This T cell receptor (beta chain) was sequenced during a study of blood T cell repertoires in COVID-19. The germline V gene has CDR1 KGHDR and CDR2 SFDVKD. V trimming: 4 bases; J trimming: 0 bases; junction bases outside the gene matches: 6. CDR3 size: 17 residues. The assay was immunoSEQ multiplex PCR, and TCRdb's table has in-frame clones only and misses some. There are fewer than 400,000 clones in the sample; about nine tenths occur only once, and 4.5% to 5.5% lies in the top ten. Participants, about 18 to 100 years old, spanned around 26 US areas. Cohorts were based on clinical histories the participants reported.

This clonotype originated in a man aged 60 to 75 who had recovered from COVID-19. The genes are TRBV24-1 and TRBJ2-3; 10 bases match TRBD1. The source material was PBMCs or T cells enriched from blood (not recorded which). The CDR3 loop reads CATSEWDRGTSTDTQYF. For the CDR3, the DNA is TGTGCCACCAGTGAATGGGACAGGGGAACTAGCACAGATACGCAGTATTTT.